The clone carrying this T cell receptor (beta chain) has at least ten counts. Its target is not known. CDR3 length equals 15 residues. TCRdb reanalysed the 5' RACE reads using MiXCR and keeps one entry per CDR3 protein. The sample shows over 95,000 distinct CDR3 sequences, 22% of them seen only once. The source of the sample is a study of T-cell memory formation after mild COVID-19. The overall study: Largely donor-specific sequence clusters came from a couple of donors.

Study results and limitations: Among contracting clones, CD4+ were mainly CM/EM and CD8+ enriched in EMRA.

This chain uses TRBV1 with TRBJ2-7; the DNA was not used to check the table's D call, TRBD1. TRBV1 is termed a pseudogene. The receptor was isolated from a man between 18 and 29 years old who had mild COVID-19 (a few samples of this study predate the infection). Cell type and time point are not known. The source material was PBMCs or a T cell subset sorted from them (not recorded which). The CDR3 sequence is CTSSQTGGETYEQYF. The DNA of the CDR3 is TGCACCAGCAGCCAGACAGGGGGTGAAACCTACGAGCAGTACTTC.